The rows below give T cell receptor beta chains drawn from one sample of a study of blood T cell repertoires in COVID-19. Some clones are missing from TCRdb's copy, which holds only in-frame ones; the method was immunoSEQ multiplex PCR. The sample lists 20,000 to 25,000 clones; approximately 91% were seen once. Sequenced sample: peripheral blood. The receptors come from a human donor in a cohort sampled during active COVID-19. The donor label of this sample is uncertain. CDR3s include the opening cysteine and the closing phenylalanine or tryptophan. D genes are given only for firm matches. Rows may omit the clone size; those that give it use once, few, many or a size class.

J gene,clone size,V gene,D gene,CDR3 DNA,CDR3 protein
TRBJ2-5,once,TRBV3-1/TRBV3-2,TRBD2,TGTGCCAGCAGCCAAGATCCGGCTAGCGGGAGCGAAGAGACCCAGTACTTC,CASSQDPASGSEETQYF
TRBJ2-5,NA,TRBV5-1,NA,TGCGCCAGCAGCTTGGAAGGCAGGGGGGAAGAGACCCAGTACTTC,CASSLEGRGEETQYF
TRBJ2-1,once,TRBV6-5,NA,TGTGCCAGCAGCGATAGGGAGCGGGAGCAGTTCTTC,CASSDREREQFF
TRBJ1-5,once,TRBV18,NA,TGTGCCAGCTCACCAACGGGAAACTTTGATCAGCCCCAGCATTTT,CASSPTGNFDQPQHF
TRBJ2-4,few,TRBV3-1/TRBV3-2,NA,TGTGCCACGATGGACAGTTCAAGAAACATTCAGTACTTC,CATMDSSRNIQYF
TRBJ1-1,NA,TRBV14,NA,TGTGCCAGCAGGTTCCTCCGAGACACCCCTGAAGCTTTCTTT,CASRFLRDTPEAFF
TRBJ2-7,NA,TRBV6-5,NA,TGTGCCAGCAGTTACGAAAGGGGCTCCTACGAGCAGTACTTC,CASSYERGSYEQYF
TRBJ2-1,NA,TRBV5-6,TRBD1,TGTGCCAGCAGCTTCAGGCAGGGGGCCACCCGCGATGAGCAGTTCTTC,CASSFRQGATRDEQFF
TRBJ1-1,NA,TRBV11-3,NA,TGTGCCAGCAGCTACCGGGATAACACTGAAGCTTTCTTT,CASSYRDNTEAFF
TRBJ2-3,NA,TRBV23-1,NA,TGCGCCAGCAGTCAACGGGTAGATACGCAGTATTTT,CASSQRVDTQYF
TRBJ2-3,NA,TRBV7-2,NA,TGTGCCAGCAGCTTCTTAGCAGATACGCAGTATTTT,CASSFLADTQYF
TRBJ1-1,NA,TRBV2,NA,TGTGCCAGCCGCGGGGGGGTCGCTGACACTGAAGCTTTCTTT,CASRGGVADTEAFF
TRBJ2-3,NA,TRBV23-1,TRBD2,TGCGCCAGCAGTCAACCGGGACTAGCGGGAGGAGTCGCGGATACGCAGTATTTT,CASSQPGLAGGVADTQYF
TRBJ1-1,NA,TRBV13,TRBD1,TGTGCCAGCAGCTTGAGCGACAGGGTGAACACTGAAGCTTTCTTT,CASSLSDRVNTEAFF
TRBJ2-7,NA,TRBV28,TRBD2,TGTGCCAGCAGGCGGACTAGCGGGCCGGGCTACGAGCAGTACTTC,CASRRTSGPGYEQYF
TRBJ2-3,NA,TRBV6-5,NA,TGTGCCAGCAGTTACTCCCGACAGGCTATAACAGATACGCAGTATTTT,CASSYSRQAITDTQYF
TRBJ2-5,NA,TRBV2,TRBD1,TGTGCCAGCAGTTCGGGACAGGGCATGTCCCAGTACTTC,CASSSGQGMSQYF
TRBJ2-1,few,TRBV5-4,TRBD2,TGTGCCAGCAGCTTGGAGCTAGCGGGATATGAGCAGTTCTTC,CASSLELAGYEQFF
TRBJ1-2,NA,TRBV28,NA,TGTGCCAGCAGTTTAGGGGCTAGCTATGGCTACACCTTC,CASSLGASYGYTF
TRBJ2-1,NA,TRBV19,NA,TGTGCCAGTAGTATGGGACTTGAAAGCTCCTACAATGAGCAGTTCTTC,CASSMGLESSYNEQFF
TRBJ2-1,once,TRBV19,TRBD2,TGTGCCAGTAGTACCAGGACTAGCGGGATTTACAATGAGCAGTTCTTC,CASSTRTSGIYNEQFF
TRBJ2-3,NA,TRBV4-1,NA,TGCGCCAGCAGCCAAGAAACAGTCACAGATACGCAGTATTTT,CASSQETVTDTQYF
TRBJ2-3,NA,TRBV3-1/TRBV3-2,NA,TGTGCCAGCAGACGTACAGGGTCAGATACGCAGTATTTT,CASRRTGSDTQYF
TRBJ2-7,NA,TRBV7-3,TRBD1,TGTGCCAGCAGCCTGATACGGGACAGGTTCTACGAGCAGTACTTC,CASSLIRDRFYEQYF
TRBJ2-1,once,TRBV2,TRBD1,TGTGCCAGCAGTGAAGGTCCCGGGACAGATAACAATGAGCAGTTCTTC,CASSEGPGTDNNEQFF
TRBJ2-3,NA,TRBV29-1,TRBD2,TGCAGCGTTGAAGATGGGACTAGCGGGAGTCTGACAGATACGCAGTATTTT,CSVEDGTSGSLTDTQYF
TRBJ2-2,NA,TRBV19,TRBD2,TGTGCCAGTAGTATTAGCGGGGCGGGGGCCGGGGAGCTGTTTTTT,CASSISGAGAGELFF
TRBJ2-5,NA,TRBV20-1,TRBD2,TGCAGTGCTAGTGAACTAGCGGGAGCGTATGAGACCCAGTACTTC,CSASELAGAYETQYF
TRBJ1-2,once,TRBV12-3/TRBV12-4,NA,TGTGCCAGCAGTTTAGCGGTAGTCGGCTACACCTTC,CASSLAVVGYTF
TRBJ1-1,NA,TRBV9,NA,TGTGCCAGCAGCGTCCCCACAGAGGGCACTGAAGCTTTCTTT,CASSVPTEGTEAFF
TRBJ2-5,NA,TRBV2,NA,TGTGCCAGCAGTCTTGGACACACACAAGAGACCCAGTACTTC,CASSLGHTQETQYF
TRBJ2-3,NA,TRBV19,TRBD2,TGTGCCAGTAGACGGACTAGCGGGAGCGGCTCCGCAGATACGCAGTATTTT,CASRRTSGSGSADTQYF
TRBJ2-3,few,TRBV5-1,TRBD2,TGCGCCAGCAGCCCCGGACTAGCGGGAGGTACGCAGTATTTT,CASSPGLAGGTQYF
TRBJ2-3,few,TRBV5-1,NA,TGCGCCAGCAGCTTGCAAGATACGCAGTATTTT,CASSLQDTQYF
TRBJ2-5,NA,TRBV5-1,TRBD2,TGCGCCAGCAACGATAGGACTAGCGGGCAAGAGACCCAGTACTTC,CASNDRTSGQETQYF
TRBJ2-1,NA,TRBV18,TRBD1,TGTGCCAGCTCACCGTCCATTGGACAGGGGATCAATGAGCAGTTCTTC,CASSPSIGQGINEQFF
TRBJ2-7,NA,TRBV2,TRBD1,TGTGCCAGCAACCCACAGGGGGTCTACTACGAGCAGTACTTC,CASNPQGVYYEQYF
TRBJ1-4,NA,TRBV5-1,TRBD1,TGCGCCAGCAGCTCGAAGACAGGGTTAGATGAAAAACTGTTTTTT,CASSSKTGLDEKLFF
TRBJ1-2,NA,TRBV18,TRBD1,TGTGCCAGCTCACTCGACAGGGGGCGGTATGGCTACACCTTC,CASSLDRGRYGYTF
TRBJ1-2,NA,TRBV28,TRBD1,TGTGCCAGCACCATTGGGCAGGGGGTCGGCTATGGCTACACCTTC,CASTIGQGVGYGYTF
TRBJ2-5,few,TRBV7-2,NA,TGTGCCAGCAGCTCCCCCCTCCAAGAGACCCAGTACTTC,CASSSPLQETQYF
TRBJ2-3,NA,TRBV24-1,TRBD2,TGTGCCACCAGTGATTGGGAGGGAGAGGTGGCAGATACGCAGTATTTT,CATSDWEGEVADTQYF
TRBJ2-5,NA,TRBV24-1,NA,TGTGCCACCAGTGCCCCGAAGGAGGGAGGAGGAGAGACCCAGTACTTC,CATSAPKEGGGETQYF
TRBJ2-3,NA,TRBV5-1,NA,TGCGCCAGCAGGGACTCTTCAAGCACAGATACGCAGTATTTT,CASRDSSSTDTQYF
TRBJ2-7,NA,TRBV6-6,TRBD2,TGTGCCAGCAGTTTGGGACTAGCGGGAGTATTTAGCGAGCAGTACTTC,CASSLGLAGVFSEQYF
TRBJ2-2,NA,TRBV4-1,TRBD2,TGCGCCAGCAGCCAAGATCCGGCTAGCGGCGGCACCGGGGAGCTGTTTTTT,CASSQDPASGGTGELFF
TRBJ2-1,NA,TRBV5-1,NA,TGCGCCAGCAGCTTGGAGCCAGGACAGTACAATGAGCAGTTCTTC,CASSLEPGQYNEQFF
TRBJ2-3,NA,TRBV19,NA,TGTGCCAGTAGTACGACTGAAACAGATACGCAGTATTTT,CASSTTETDTQYF
TRBJ2-5,NA,TRBV6-5,NA,TGTGCCAGCAGTTACTCGAACAGGGTCGAGACCCAGTACTTC,CASSYSNRVETQYF
TRBJ2-7,NA,TRBV11-3,TRBD2,TGTGCCAGCAGCTTAGATCAACTAGCGGGAGAGCAGTACTTC,CASSLDQLAGEQYF
TRBJ1-2,NA,TRBV5-1,NA,TGCGCCAGCAGCTTGGCGGGATACTATGGCTACACCTTC,CASSLAGYYGYTF
TRBJ1-5,NA,TRBV19,TRBD1,TGTGCCAGTACTCGACAGGGGAGTATTCAGCCCCAGCATTTT,CASTRQGSIQPQHF
TRBJ1-4,NA,TRBV27,TRBD1,TGTGCCAGCAGTTCACCCGGGACAGGGCCTGAAAAACTGTTTTTT,CASSSPGTGPEKLFF
TRBJ2-7,NA,TRBV19,TRBD1,TGTGCCAGTAGTAGGGCAGGGGGCAGGTACGAGCAGTACTTC,CASSRAGGRYEQYF
TRBJ2-5,NA,TRBV28,TRBD2,TGTGCCAGCAGCCACGCCAGCGGGAGGGCCCTCGAGACCCAGTACTTC,CASSHASGRALETQYF